Sequencing of this T cell receptor beta chain was carried out in a study of blood T cells in healthy people across ages. At least ten counts were recorded for this clonotype. For the second PCR, which ran for 7 to 11 cycles, a sample-barcoded 5' primer and a J-beta primer mix were used. TCRdb reprocessed the 5' RACE reads via MiXCR and lists one record per CDR3 protein. The sample gives about 590,000 distinct CDR3 sequences, approximately 30% of which show up once; 15% to 19% is in the top ten. The sequence was collected from a woman older than 75 in good health. Sequencing was done on a sample of blood.

CDR3: CASRSTSGGSYQETQYF. The CDR3 nucleotides are TGTGCCAGCAGGTCGACTAGCGGGGGGTCGTACCAAGAGACCCAGTACTTC. This chain joins TRBV3-1 and TRBJ2-5; 13 bases fit TRBD2. CDR3 length: 17 amino acids. The trim removed 6 bases at V and 0 bases at J, leaving 7 bases unmatched. Germline V CDR1 and CDR2: LGHDT, YNNKEL (reference sequence).